There are many counts of the clone carrying this TCR beta chain. Germline trimming cut 4 bases from V and 2 bases from J; bases unmatched to any gene: 5. Germline V CDR1 and CDR2: KGHDR, SFDVKD. The CDR3 runs to 15 residues. This entry is derived from a study of T cells in Graves' hyperthyroidism and ophthalmopathy. Using RNA transcripts as the source, TCR beta CDR3 regions were amplified. HTBI primers drove first-round RT-PCR of the TCR CDR3. TCRdb redid the calling of the multiplex PCR reads with MiXCR, one entry per CDR3 protein. The sample holds 600,000 to 900,000 distinct CDR3 sequences, about 17% seen once.

This sequence was found in a man between 18 and 29 years old with Graves' hyperthyroidism. The gene calls are TRBV24-1 and TRBJ2-3; 7 positions match TRBD2. Sequencing was performed on blood. The CDR3 region has the DNA TGTGCCACCAGTGACGACGGGACTATCACAGATACGCAGTATTTT. Its protein product is CATSDDGTITDTQYF.